This T cell receptor beta chain came from a study of metastatic and nonmetastatic thyroid tumors. TCRdb re-analyzed the PCR reads using MiXCR. The table has roughly 40,000 clones, 20% to 25% seen once; the top ten hold approximately 14%. Per germline, CDR1 MNHNS and CDR2 SASEGT. The CDR3 length is 13 residues. V lost 9 bases to trimming and J lost 2 bases; unmatched junction nucleotides: 7. This clone was recorded at least ten times. Each patient went into thyroid surgery without having received any treatment. The material sequenced was tumor tissue. The chain has TRBV6-1 and TRBJ2-7; 7 bases agree with TRBD1. This sequence originates from a female donor with papillary thyroid cancer or a benign thyroid nodule (not recorded which). Some clones in this sample may be carry-over from other donors' samples. The CDR3 region has the DNA TGTGCCAGACCCCGGGACAGCCCCTACGAGCAGTACTTC. Protein product: CARPRDSPYEQYF.